This T cell receptor beta chain came from a study of identical twins. Trimming removed 1 base from V and 5 bases from J; junction bases left unmatched: 13. CDR1 is SGHRS and CDR2 is YFSETQ in the germline V gene. This CDR3 contains 18 residues. After template switching added a universal primer site, the resulting cDNA carried unique molecular identifiers. TCRdb reprocessed the 5' RACE reads via MiXCR and lists one record per CDR3 protein. The sample shows hundreds of thousands of distinct CDR3 sequences, roughly 20% of them seen only once. The data also belong to a second study, concerning T cells expressing NK-cell markers. That source reports: The TCR beta repertoires originated in sorted CD3+CD56+NKG2C+, CD3+CD56+NKG2C- and CD3+CD56-NKG2C+ T cells. One observes that, in several donors, these clonotypes were also the leading ones within the CD3+CD56-NKG2C+ fraction. HCMV specificity of expanded NKG2C+ T cell clones remained unclear.

The sample taken for sequencing was PBMCs. The TCR originated in a woman under 30 in good health. The chain links TRBV5-1 to TRBJ2-1; 9 bases are shared with TRBD2. This chain's CDR3 is CASSLFSSGNRGDNEQFF. The CDR3 nucleotides are TGCGCCAGCAGCTTGTTTTCTAGCGGGAATAGAGGGGACAATGAGCAGTTCTTC.